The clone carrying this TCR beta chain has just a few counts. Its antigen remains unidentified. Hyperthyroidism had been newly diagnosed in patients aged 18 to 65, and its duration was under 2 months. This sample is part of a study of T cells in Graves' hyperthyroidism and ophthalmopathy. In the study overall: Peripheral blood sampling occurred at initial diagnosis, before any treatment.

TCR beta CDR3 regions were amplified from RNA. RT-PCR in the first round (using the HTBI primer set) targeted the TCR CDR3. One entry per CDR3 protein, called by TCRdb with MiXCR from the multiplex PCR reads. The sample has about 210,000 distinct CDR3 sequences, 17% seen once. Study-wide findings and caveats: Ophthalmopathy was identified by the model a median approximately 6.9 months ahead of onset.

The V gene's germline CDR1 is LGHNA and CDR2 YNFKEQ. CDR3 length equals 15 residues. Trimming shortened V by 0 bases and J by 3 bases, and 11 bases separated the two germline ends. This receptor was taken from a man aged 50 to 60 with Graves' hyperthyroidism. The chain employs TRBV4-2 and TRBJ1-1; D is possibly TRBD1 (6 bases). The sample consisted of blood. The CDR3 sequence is CASSQEPGGHTEAFF. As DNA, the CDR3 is TGTGCCAGCAGCCAAGAACCCGGGGGCCACACTGAAGCTTTCTTT.